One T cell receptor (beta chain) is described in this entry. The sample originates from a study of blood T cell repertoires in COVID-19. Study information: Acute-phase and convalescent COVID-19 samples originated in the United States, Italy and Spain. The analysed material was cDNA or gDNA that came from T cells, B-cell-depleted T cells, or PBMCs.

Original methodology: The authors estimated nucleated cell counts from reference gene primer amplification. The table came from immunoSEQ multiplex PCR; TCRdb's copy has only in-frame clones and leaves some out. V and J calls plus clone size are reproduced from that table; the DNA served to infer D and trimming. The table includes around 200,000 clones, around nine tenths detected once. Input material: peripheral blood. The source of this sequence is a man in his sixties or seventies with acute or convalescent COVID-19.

The CDR3 DNA reads TGCGCCAGCAGCTTACAGGGGGACACTGAAGCTTTCTTT. Residues: CASSLQGDTEAFF. This chain links TRBV5-1 with TRBJ1-1; the match to TRBD1 covers 8 bases. CDR3 length equals 13 residues. The V segment lost 2 bases and the J segment 3 bases; nucleotides outside the gene matches: 0. Germline CDR1 is SGHRS and CDR2 is YFSETQ.